This T cell receptor (beta chain) was documented in a study of OX40 agonist ivuxolimab in advanced cancers. This CDR3 is built from 13 residues. Germline V CDR1 and CDR2: LNHDA, SQIVND (reference sequence). V lost 3 bases and J lost 10, with 12 bases in between. Measured with immunoSEQ multiplex PCR; TCRdb has only the in-frame clones, and not every one. The sample lists tens of thousands of clones; approximately 81% were seen once. The receptor was isolated from an adult with an advanced solid tumor such as melanoma, head and neck, liver or kidney cancer. The rearrangement uses TRBV19 and TRBJ2-2; no clear D gene. The sample here was CD4+ or CD8+ T cells sorted from blood, taken in a trial of the OX40 agonist ivuxolimab. CDR3 nucleotide sequence: TGTGCCAGTAGTATCGGGTGGTTGCAGGAGCTGTTTTTT. Encoded protein: CASSIGWLQELFF.